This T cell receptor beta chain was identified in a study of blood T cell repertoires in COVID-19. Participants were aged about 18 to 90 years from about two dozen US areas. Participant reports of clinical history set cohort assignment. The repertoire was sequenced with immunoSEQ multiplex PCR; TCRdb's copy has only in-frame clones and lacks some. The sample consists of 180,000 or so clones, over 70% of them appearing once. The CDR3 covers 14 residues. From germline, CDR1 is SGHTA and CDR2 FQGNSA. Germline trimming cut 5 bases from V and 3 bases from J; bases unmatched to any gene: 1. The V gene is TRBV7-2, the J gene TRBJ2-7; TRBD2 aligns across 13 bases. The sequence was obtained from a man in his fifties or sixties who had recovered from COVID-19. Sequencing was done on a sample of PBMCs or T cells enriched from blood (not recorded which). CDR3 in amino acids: CASSRTSGSYEQYF. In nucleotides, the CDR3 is TGTGCCAGCAGCAGGACTAGCGGGAGCTACGAGCAGTACTTC.